Following are 9 T cell receptor beta chains from one sample sequenced in a study of technical replicates of blood from a handful of donors. Clones were sequenced by immunoSEQ multiplex PCR, and TCRdb holds only the in-frame ones, with some missing. The sample comprises about 76,000 clones, roughly nine tenths of which are singletons, and just under 0.25% rests with the top ten. Sequenced material: T cells isolated from PBMCs. Source of these receptors: a human donor in good health.

The chain links TRBV7-9 to TRBJ1-1; 10 nucleotides align to TRBD1. Germline V gene lookup returns CDR1 SEHNR and CDR2 FQNEAQ (reference sequence). This CDR3 has 17 residues. V trimming: 5 bases; J trimming: 4 bases; junction bases outside the gene matches: 13. CDR3 loop: CASSDFYRRTGGTEAFF. For the CDR3, the DNA is TGTGCCAGCAGCGACTTCTATAGGAGGACAGGGGGCACTGAAGCTTTCTTT.

This rearrangement joins TRBV7-8 to TRBJ2-1; TRBD2 matches at 13 bases. Germline CDR1 is SGHVS and CDR2 is FQNEAQ. The CDR3 is 15 residues long. V was clipped by 4 bases and J by 8 bases; unmatched bases: 5. CDR3 nucleotide sequence: TGTGCCAGCAGCTCCCTGACTAGCGGGAGGCATGAGCAGTTCTTC. This gives the protein CASSSLTSGRHEQFF.

The chain carries TRBV15 and TRBJ2-1; tentative D call: TRBD2 (5 bases). Germline V CDR1 and CDR2: LNHNV, YYDKDF (reference sequence). This CDR3 has 15 residues. V was shortened by 1 base and J by 9 bases, with 16 bases between the two germline ends. CDR3 DNA sequence: TGTGCCACCAGCAGAGCCAGCGGCCTCAAGGTTGAGCAGTTCTTC. Its translation is CATSRASGLKVEQFF.

This sequence joins TRBV11-2 and TRBJ2-2, with D possibly TRBD2 on 5 matching bases. The CDR3 length is 14 residues. V lost 5 bases and J lost 4, with 11 bases in between. Germline CDR1 reads SGHAT; CDR2 reads FQNNGV. The CDR3 nucleotides are TGTGCCAGCAGCCTATTGAGCGGCACCGGGGAGCTGTTTTTT. It codes for CASSLLSGTGELFF.

The chain carries TRBV7-2 and TRBJ1-2, with 10 nucleotides matching TRBD1. The V gene's germline CDR1 is SGHTA and CDR2 FQGNSA. The junction had 7 bases not matched to a gene; V was cut back by 5 bases and J by 7 bases. This CDR3 is 14 amino acids long. DNA of the CDR3: TGTGCCAGCAGCCAGGGACAGGGGCGAGGTGGCTACACCTTC. Translated, it gives CASSQGQGRGGYTF.

The rearrangement uses TRBV29-1 and TRBJ2-3; TRBD2 might be the D (5 bases). Trimming removed 1 base at V and 7 bases at J, with 12 bases between. This CDR3 is built from 13 residues. CDR1 is SQVTM, CDR2 ANQGSEA, per germline. The CDR3 coding sequence is TGCAGCGTTGAAGTGTCTAGCCCCTATACGCAGTATTTT. Its protein is CSVEVSSPYTQYF.

This clone appeared a few times. CDR3 nucleotide sequence: TGTGCCATCAGTGAGTCGAGGGTTAGCACTGAAGCTTTCTTT. This codes for CAISESRVSTEAFF. The V gene is TRBV10-3, the J gene TRBJ1-1; D ambiguous. The V end was cut by 0 bases, the J end by 4 bases, with 9 bases between. CDR1 is ENHRY, CDR2 SYGVKD, per germline. There are 14 residues in the CDR3.

The chain uses TRBV6-1 and TRBJ2-7, with 8 bases identical to TRBD2. Unmatched junction bases numbered 15, after V lost 8 bases and J lost 9 bases. Germline V gene data show CDR1 as MNHNS and CDR2 as SASEGT. The CDR3 consists of 14 residues. CDR3 sequence (DNA): TGTGCCAGCGGACGAATCGGAGACGGGAGGGGGCAGTACTTC. It is translated as CASGRIGDGRGQYF.

The rearrangement joins TRBV5-1 to TRBJ2-2; a possible D gene is TRBD2 (5 bases). This CDR3 contains 13 residues. Between the trimmed V and J ends, which lost 1 base and 7 bases, there was a span of 8 bases. The germline gives CDR1 SGHRS, CDR2 YFSETQ. CDR3 protein: CASSLSGSGELFF. The CDR3 coding sequence is TGCGCCAGCAGCTTGTCGGGAAGCGGGGAGCTGTTTTTT.